One and the same sample provided the 16 T cell receptor beta chains below, sequenced in a study of cytomegalovirus exposure and HLA in healthy donors (TCRdb year 2017). The method behind the library was the immunoSEQ multiplex PCR assay. For the multiplex PCR, a mixture combining 60 forward primers for TCR Vbeta segments and 13 reverse primers for TCR Jbeta segments was used. TCRdb carries this immuneACCESS record with in-frame sequences only. Its versions omit some clonotypes, under half of them owing to an unresolved V gene in the studies checked, with the rest unexplained. This sample lists fewer than 110,000 clones; 65% to 80% were detected once. 3.5% to 5% of the sample is held by the ten biggest clonotypes. The material sequenced was PBMCs. The receptors come from a male donor in good health and CMV-seronegative.

This chain connects TRBV7-9 to TRBJ2-1; D possibly corresponds to TRBD1 (6 bases). From germline, CDR1 is SEHNR and CDR2 FQNEAQ (reference sequence). The CDR3 extends over 14 amino acids. V shed 5 bases and J shed 9 bases, with 17 bases lying between them. The CDR3 region has the DNA TGTGCCAGCAGCGCACTCTCACAGGGAAGTGAGCAGTTCTTC. Amino acid sequence: CASSALSQGSEQFF.

The chain couples TRBV25-1 to TRBJ2-7; 12 nucleotides agree with TRBD2. The trim removed 6 bases at V and 3 bases at J, leaving 0 bases unmatched. Germline CDR1 and CDR2: MGHDK and SYGVNS. This CDR3 comprises 13 residues. The CDR3 coding sequence is TGTGCCAGCAGGACTAGCGGGAGCTACGAGCAGTACTTC. Translating it yields CASRTSGSYEQYF.

Worth noting for this clone: A read error is likely, as this CDR3 ends without the conserved phenylalanine or tryptophan. The chain couples TRBV20-1 to TRBJ1-1, with a tentative D call TRBD1 (5 bases). This CDR3 is 11 amino acids long. Germline-derived CDR1 and CDR2 are DFQATT and SNEGSKA (reference sequence). The CDR3 sequence is CSQQKGTEAFS. Here the CDR3 DNA reads TGCAGCCAACAAAAGGGGACTGAAGCTTTCTCT.

The J gene is TRBJ1-1, the V gene TRBV19; D ambiguous. The CDR3 totals 14 residues. In germline, CDR1 is LNHDA, CDR2 SQIVND (reference sequence). V was cut by 7 bases and J by 0 bases, with 12 bases left in between. CDR3 region: CASTHREVNTEAFF. The CDR3 region has the DNA TGTGCCAGTACTCACCGGGAAGTGAACACTGAAGCTTTCTTT. Drawing the rest from reference TRBV19 and TRBJ1-1, the complete variable domain is DGGITQSPKYLFRKEGQNVTLSCEQNLNHDAMYWYRQDPGQGLRLIYYSQIVNDFQKGDIAEGYSVSREKKESFPLTVTSAQKNPTAFYLCASTHREVNTEAFFGQGTRLTVV.

The chain uses TRBV19 and TRBJ2-7; D call uncertain. The V end was cut by 6 bases, the J end by 2 bases, with 14 bases between. Germline lookup yields CDR1 LNHDA and CDR2 SQIVND (reference sequence). The CDR3 spans 14 residues. DNA for the CDR3: TGTGCCAGTAGAGCCCGTCACGCCGCCTACGAGCAGTACTTC. This codes for CASRARHAAYEQYF.

The chain joins TRBV6-5 to TRBJ1-2; possible D gene TRBD1, 5 bases. Per the germline V gene, CDR1 is MNHEY and CDR2 is SVGAGI. Trimming cost V 0 bases and J 0 bases, with 8 bases left between them. The CDR3 sequence is 15 residues long. The CDR3 DNA is TGTGCCAGCAGTTACTCGCGGGGGGCTAACTATGGCTACACCTTC. It specifies CASSYSRGANYGYTF.

The rearrangement uses TRBV7-7 and TRBJ2-7; D gene ambiguous. The germline V gene encodes CDR1 SSHAT and CDR2 FNYEAQ (reference sequence). V was trimmed by 1 base and J by 4 bases, leaving 5 bases between them. The CDR3 consists of 12 residues. DNA for the CDR3: TGTGCCAGCAGCTTAGGCGAGTACGAGCAGTACTTC. It is translated as CASSLGEYEQYF.

The J gene is TRBJ2-2, the V gene TRBV7-8, with a weak D call TRBD2 (6 bases). V lost 3 bases, J lost 4 bases, and 15 bases lay in between. Germline CDR1 reads SGHVS; CDR2 reads FQNEAQ. This CDR3 region has 16 residues. CDR3 sequence: CASSFRDLGITGELFF. In DNA form, the CDR3 reads TGTGCCAGCAGCTTCAGGGACTTAGGAATCACCGGGGAGCTGTTTTTT.

V gene TRBV29-1 combines with J gene TRBJ2-2, with D unresolved. V was pared by 6 bases and J by 1 base, with 6 bases between. CDR1 and CDR2 from the germline V gene are SQVTM and ANQGSEA. This CDR3 contains 12 residues. The CDR3 DNA is TGCAGCGTCCAGAAGAACACCGGGGAGCTGTTTTTT. This sequence encodes CSVQKNTGELFF.

The V and J genes are TRBV5-5 and TRBJ1-2; 11 bases line up with TRBD1. The CDR3 has 15 residues. Germline trimming cut 7 bases from V and 2 bases from J; bases unmatched to any gene: 7. CDR1 and CDR2 (germline): SGHKS, YYEKEE (reference sequence). The CDR3 loop reads CASAGTGGINYGYTF. CDR3 in DNA: TGTGCCAGCGCTGGGACAGGGGGGATCAACTATGGCTACACCTTC.

The chain is built from TRBV5-1 and TRBJ2-5; possibly TRBD2 for D (6 bases). In germline, CDR1 is SGHRS, CDR2 YFSETQ. The germline V and J ends were trimmed by 0 bases and 2 bases, with 14 bases remaining between them. The CDR3 spans 16 residues. CDR3 nucleotide sequence: TGCGCCAGCAGCTTGGGTTCCTGGCGGGGACAAGAGACCCAGTACTTC. Protein: CASSLGSWRGQETQYF.

The CDR3 here is CASSSGNYGYTF. For the CDR3, the DNA is TGCGCCAGCAGCTCAGGGAACTATGGCTACACCTTC. The V and J genes are TRBV5-1 and TRBJ1-2; a possible D gene is TRBD1 (5 bases). This CDR3 is built from 12 residues. Trimming took 3 bases from V and 2 from J, leaving 5 bases between them. CDR1 and CDR2 from the germline V gene are SGHRS and YFSETQ.

This chain links TRBV5-6 with TRBJ1-2, with D tentatively TRBD1 (6 bases). Germline CDR1 and CDR2: SGHDT and YYEEEE. Trimming left V 4 bases short and J 7 bases short, with 20 bases between. CDR3 length: 15 amino acids. CDR3 residues: CASSEEEQGHGGYTF. The DNA of the CDR3 is TGTGCCAGCAGCGAGGAAGAACAGGGCCATGGTGGCTACACCTTC.

This clone was picked up a small number of times. The genes are TRBV7-2 and TRBJ1-4; D gene ambiguous. This CDR3 region has 14 residues. Trimming took off 5 bases at V and 5 bases at J, with 12 bases between the two ends. Germline CDR1 and CDR2: SGHTA and FQGNSA. The CDR3 spells CASSHSWRNEKLFF. In nucleotides, the CDR3 is TGTGCCAGCAGCCATTCATGGAGGAATGAAAAACTGTTTTTT. Full variable domain (remainder filled in from reference TRBV7-2 and TRBJ1-4): GAGVSQSPSNKVTEKGKDVELRCDPISGHTALYWYRQSLGQGLEFLIYFQGNSAPDKSGLPSDRFSAERTGGSVSTLTIQRTQQEDSAVYLCASSHSWRNEKLFFGSGTQLSVL.

The J gene is TRBJ2-7, the V gene TRBV7-2; 9 bases map to TRBD1. J lost 2 bases, V lost 4 bases, and 6 bases had no gene match. CDR3 length: 15 residues. Germline assignment: CDR1 SGHTA and CDR2 FQGNSA. CDR3 residues: CASSSARDRAYEQYF. As DNA, the CDR3 is TGTGCCAGCAGCTCGGCCCGGGACAGGGCCTACGAGCAGTACTTC. The variable domain in full, completed from reference TRBV7-2 and TRBJ2-7, reads GAGVSQSPSNKVTEKGKDVELRCDPISGHTALYWYRQSLGQGLEFLIYFQGNSAPDKSGLPSDRFSAERTGGSVSTLTIQRTQQEDSAVYLCASSSARDRAYEQYFGPGTRLTVT.

The V and J genes are TRBV7-2 and TRBJ1-5, with 7 bases matching TRBD1. The CDR3 is made up of 13 amino acids. Germline V gene data show CDR1 as SGHTA and CDR2 as FQGNSA. V shed 5 bases and J 7 bases; nucleotides not matched to a gene: 5. CDR3 residues: CASSVTGNQPQHF. The CDR3 bases are TGTGCCAGCAGCGTGACAGGGAACCAGCCCCAGCATTTT.